This T cell receptor (beta chain) stems from a study of T cells after yellow fever vaccination. Via MiXCR, TCRdb re-called the 5' RACE reads, giving one row per CDR3 protein. This sample has 360,000 or so distinct CDR3 sequences, with around a tenth found just once. A note on this clonotype: Its specificity is unknown.

The CDR3 is 15 amino acids. Germline V gives CDR1 LGHNA, CDR2 YSLEER. The V gene end was trimmed by 0 bases and the J gene end by 4 bases; junction bases not matched to a gene: 6. Study results and limitations: FACS-sorted repertoires could harbor abundant contaminating bulk-population clonotypes. Clones that expanded after primary vaccination mostly reappeared after the booster (roughly 95% CD4, approximately 87% CD8).

This clonotype originated in a man between 18 and 29 years old who received the YFV17D yellow fever vaccine. The chain joins TRBV4-3 to TRBJ2-7; 7 bases line up with TRBD1. Here the sequenced sample was PBMCs, taken on the day of the first yellow fever vaccination. In nucleotides, the CDR3 is TGCGCCAGCAGCCAAGATAGACAGGGAGTTTACGAGCAGTACTTC. Translation gives CASSQDRQGVYEQYF.